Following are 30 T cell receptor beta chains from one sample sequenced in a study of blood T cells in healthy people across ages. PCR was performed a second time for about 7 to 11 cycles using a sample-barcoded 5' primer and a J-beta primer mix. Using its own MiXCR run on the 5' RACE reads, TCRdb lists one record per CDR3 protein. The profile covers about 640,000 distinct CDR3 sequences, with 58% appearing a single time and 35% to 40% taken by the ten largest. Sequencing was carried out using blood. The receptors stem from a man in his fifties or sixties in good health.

CDR3: CASSYPGIRANVLTF. The DNA for the CDR3 is TGTGCCAGCAGTTACCCAGGGATTCGGGCCAACGTCCTGACTTTC. This chain joins TRBV6-6 and TRBJ2-6; TRBD1 is a possible D gene (5 bases). The CDR3 totals 15 residues. In germline, CDR1 is MNHNY, CDR2 SVGAGI (reference sequence). Deletions cut 2 bases from V and 5 bases from J, with 10 bases between.

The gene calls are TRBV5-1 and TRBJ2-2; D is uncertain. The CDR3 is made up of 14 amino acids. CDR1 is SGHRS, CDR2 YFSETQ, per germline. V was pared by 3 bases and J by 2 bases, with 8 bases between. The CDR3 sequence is CASSYTANTGELFF. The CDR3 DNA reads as TGCGCCAGCAGCTATACAGCTAACACCGGGGAGCTGTTTTTT.

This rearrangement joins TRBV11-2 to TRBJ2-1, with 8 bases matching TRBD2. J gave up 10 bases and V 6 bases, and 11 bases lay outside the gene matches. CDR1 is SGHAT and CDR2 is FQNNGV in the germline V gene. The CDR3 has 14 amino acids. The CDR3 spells CASRERGPSREQFF. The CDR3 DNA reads TGTGCCAGCAGAGAGCGGGGGCCCTCTCGGGAGCAGTTCTTC.

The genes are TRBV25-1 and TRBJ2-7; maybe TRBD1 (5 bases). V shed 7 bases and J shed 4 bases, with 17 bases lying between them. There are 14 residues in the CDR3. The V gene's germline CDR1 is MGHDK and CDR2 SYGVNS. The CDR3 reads CASTRAGQEYEQYF. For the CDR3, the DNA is TGTGCCAGCACCCGAGCAGGGCAGGAGTACGAGCAGTACTTC.

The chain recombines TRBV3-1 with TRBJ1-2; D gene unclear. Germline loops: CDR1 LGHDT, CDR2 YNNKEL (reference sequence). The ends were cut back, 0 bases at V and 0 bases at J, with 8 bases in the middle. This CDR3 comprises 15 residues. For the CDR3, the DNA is TGTGCCAGCAGCCAAGATCGGGTACCTAACTATGGCTACACCTTC. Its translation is CASSQDRVPNYGYTF. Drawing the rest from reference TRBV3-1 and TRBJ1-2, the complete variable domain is DTAVSQTPKYLVTQMGNDKSIKCEQNLGHDTMYWYKQDSKKFLKIMFSYNNKELIINETVPNRFSPKSPDKAHLNLHINSLELGDSAVYFCASSQDRVPNYGYTFGSGTRLTVV.

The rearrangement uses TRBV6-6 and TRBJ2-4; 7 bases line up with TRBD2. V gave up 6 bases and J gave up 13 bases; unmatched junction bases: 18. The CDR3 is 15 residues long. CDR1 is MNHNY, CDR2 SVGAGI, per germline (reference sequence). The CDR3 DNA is TGTGCCAGCAGACTGACTGAGGCGGGGGTATCGGAGCAGTACTTC. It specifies CASRLTEAGVSEQYF.

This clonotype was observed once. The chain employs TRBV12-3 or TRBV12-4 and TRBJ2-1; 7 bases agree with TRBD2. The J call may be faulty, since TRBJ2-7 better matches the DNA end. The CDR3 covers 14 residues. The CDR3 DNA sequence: TGTGCCAGCAGTACGACTAGCTCCTACAATGAGCAGTACTTC. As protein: CASSTTSSYNEQYF.

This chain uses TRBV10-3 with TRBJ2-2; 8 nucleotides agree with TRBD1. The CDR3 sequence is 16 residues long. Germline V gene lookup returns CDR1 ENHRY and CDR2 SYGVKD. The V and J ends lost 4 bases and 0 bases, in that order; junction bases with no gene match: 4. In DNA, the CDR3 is TGTGCCATCAGTGTACCACAGGGGGCGAACACCGGGGAGCTGTTTTTT. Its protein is CAISVPQGANTGELFF.

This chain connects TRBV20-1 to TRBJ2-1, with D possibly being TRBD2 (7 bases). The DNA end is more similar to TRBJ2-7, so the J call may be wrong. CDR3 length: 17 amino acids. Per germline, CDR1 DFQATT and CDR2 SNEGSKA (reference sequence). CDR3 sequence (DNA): TGCAGTGCTCCAACTATGGGCGGGGGCCTCTCCTACAATGAGCAGTACTTC. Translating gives CSAPTMGGGLSYNEQYF.

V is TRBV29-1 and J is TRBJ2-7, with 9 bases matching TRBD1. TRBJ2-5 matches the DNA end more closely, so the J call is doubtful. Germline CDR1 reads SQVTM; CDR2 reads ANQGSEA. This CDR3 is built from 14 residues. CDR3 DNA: TGCAGCGTTGGGACGACAGGGGGTGGGGAGACCCAGTACTTC. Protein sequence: CSVGTTGGGETQYF.

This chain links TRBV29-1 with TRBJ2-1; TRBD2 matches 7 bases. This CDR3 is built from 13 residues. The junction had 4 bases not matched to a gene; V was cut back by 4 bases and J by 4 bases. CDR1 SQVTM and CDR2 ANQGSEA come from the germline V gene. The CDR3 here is CSVVGLEYNEQFF. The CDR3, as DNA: TGCAGCGTTGTCGGACTAGAGTACAATGAGCAGTTCTTC.

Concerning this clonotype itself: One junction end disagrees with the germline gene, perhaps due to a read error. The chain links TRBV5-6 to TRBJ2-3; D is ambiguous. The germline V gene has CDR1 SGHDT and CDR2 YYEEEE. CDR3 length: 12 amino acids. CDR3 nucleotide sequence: TGTGCCGGCAGCTCTGGAATAGATACGCAGTATTTT. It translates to CAGSSGIDTQYF.

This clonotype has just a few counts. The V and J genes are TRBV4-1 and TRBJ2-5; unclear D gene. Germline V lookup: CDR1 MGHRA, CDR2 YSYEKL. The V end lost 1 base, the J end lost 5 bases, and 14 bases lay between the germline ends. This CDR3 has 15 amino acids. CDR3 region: CASSQVRGVGETQYF. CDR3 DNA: TGCGCCAGCAGCCAAGTTCGTGGGGTAGGGGAGACCCAGTACTTC.

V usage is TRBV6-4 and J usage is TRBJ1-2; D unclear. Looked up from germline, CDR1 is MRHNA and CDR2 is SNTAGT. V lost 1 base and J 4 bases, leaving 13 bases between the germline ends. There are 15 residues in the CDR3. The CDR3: CASSDYPGAGYGYTF. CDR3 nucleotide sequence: TGTGCCAGCAGTGACTACCCGGGCGCGGGCTATGGCTACACCTTC.

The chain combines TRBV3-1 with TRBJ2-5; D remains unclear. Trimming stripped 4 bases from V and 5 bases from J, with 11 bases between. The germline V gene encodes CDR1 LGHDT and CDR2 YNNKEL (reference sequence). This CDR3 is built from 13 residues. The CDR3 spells CASSRIPRETQYF. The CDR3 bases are TGTGCCAGCAGCCGGATACCGAGGGAGACCCAGTACTTC.

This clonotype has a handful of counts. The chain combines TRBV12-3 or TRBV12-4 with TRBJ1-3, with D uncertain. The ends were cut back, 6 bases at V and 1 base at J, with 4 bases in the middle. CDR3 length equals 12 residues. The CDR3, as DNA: TGTGCCAGCAGAGCATCTGGAAACACCATATATTTT. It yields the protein CASRASGNTIYF.

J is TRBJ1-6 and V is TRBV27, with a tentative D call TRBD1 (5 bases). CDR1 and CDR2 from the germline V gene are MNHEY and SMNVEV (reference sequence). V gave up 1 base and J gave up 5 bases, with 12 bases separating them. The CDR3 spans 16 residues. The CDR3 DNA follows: TGTGCCAGCAGTTTATTAAGGACGGACAATAATTCACCCCTCCACTTT. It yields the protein CASSLLRTDNNSPLHF.

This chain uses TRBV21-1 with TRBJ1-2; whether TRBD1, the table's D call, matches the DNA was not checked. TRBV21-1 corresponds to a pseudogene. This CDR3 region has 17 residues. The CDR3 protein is CASSSLHGTGVDYGYTF. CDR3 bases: TGTGCCAGCAGCTCCCTGCATGGGACAGGGGTAGACTATGGCTACACCTTC.

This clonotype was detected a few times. CDR3 amino acids: CASSSYRDPSPSGANVLTF. The CDR3 nucleotides read TGTGCCAGCAGTTCATACCGGGACCCGAGCCCCTCTGGGGCCAACGTCCTGACTTTC. The chain combines TRBV28 with TRBJ2-6; D might be TRBD1 or TRBD2, each matching 5 bases. The CDR3 consists of 19 residues. V shed 4 bases and J shed 0 bases, with 19 bases lying between them. From germline, CDR1 is MDHEN and CDR2 SYDVKM.

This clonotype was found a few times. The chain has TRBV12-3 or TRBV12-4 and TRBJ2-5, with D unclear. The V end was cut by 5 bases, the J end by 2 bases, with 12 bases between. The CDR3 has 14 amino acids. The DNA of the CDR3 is TGTGCCAGCAGTCCCGCCTTGTTACAAGAGACCCAGTACTTC. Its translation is CASSPALLQETQYF.

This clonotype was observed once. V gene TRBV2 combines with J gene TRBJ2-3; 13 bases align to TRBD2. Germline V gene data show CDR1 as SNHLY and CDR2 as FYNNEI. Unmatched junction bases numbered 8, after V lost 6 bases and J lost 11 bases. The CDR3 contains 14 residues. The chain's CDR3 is CASSSGTSGTRQYF. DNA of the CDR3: TGTGCCAGCAGCTCCGGGACTAGCGGGACAAGGCAGTATTTT.

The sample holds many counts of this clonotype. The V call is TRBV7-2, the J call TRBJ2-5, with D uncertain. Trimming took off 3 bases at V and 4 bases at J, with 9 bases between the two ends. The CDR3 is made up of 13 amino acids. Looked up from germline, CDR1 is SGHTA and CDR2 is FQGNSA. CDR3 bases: TGTGCCAGCAGCTTCGCTCTTGGAGAGACCCAGTACTTC. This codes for CASSFALGETQYF.

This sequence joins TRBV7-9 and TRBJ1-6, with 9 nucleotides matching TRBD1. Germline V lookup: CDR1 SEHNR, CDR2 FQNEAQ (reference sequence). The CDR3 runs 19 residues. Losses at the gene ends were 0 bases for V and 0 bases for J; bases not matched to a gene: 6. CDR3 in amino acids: CASSLARGQGNSYNSPLHF. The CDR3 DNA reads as TGTGCCAGCAGCTTAGCTCGGGGACAGGGAAACTCCTATAATTCACCCCTCCACTTT.

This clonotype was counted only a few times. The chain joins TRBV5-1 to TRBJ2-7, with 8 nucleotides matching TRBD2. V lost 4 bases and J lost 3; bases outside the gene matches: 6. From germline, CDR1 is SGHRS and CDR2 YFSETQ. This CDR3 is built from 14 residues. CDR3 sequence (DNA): TGCGCCAGCAGCGAAGCGGGGGCCGTCTACGAGCAGTACTTC. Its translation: CASSEAGAVYEQYF.

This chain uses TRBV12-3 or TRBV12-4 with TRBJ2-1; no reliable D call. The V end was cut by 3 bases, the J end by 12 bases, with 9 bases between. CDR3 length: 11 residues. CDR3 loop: CASSFSCVQFF. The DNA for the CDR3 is TGTGCCAGCAGTTTTTCATGTGTGCAGTTCTTC.

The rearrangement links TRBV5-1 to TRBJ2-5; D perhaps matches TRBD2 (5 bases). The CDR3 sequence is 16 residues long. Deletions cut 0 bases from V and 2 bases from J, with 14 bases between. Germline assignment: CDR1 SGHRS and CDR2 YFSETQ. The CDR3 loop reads CASSLGSGGGQETQYF. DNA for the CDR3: TGCGCCAGCAGCTTGGGTTCTGGAGGTGGGCAAGAGACCCAGTACTTC.

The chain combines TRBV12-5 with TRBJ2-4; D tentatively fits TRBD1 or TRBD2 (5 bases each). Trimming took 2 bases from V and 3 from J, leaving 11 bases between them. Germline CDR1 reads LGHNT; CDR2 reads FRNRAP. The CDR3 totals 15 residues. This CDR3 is CASGLPQGDKNIQYF. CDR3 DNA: TGTGCTAGTGGTTTGCCGCAGGGAGACAAAAACATTCAGTACTTC.

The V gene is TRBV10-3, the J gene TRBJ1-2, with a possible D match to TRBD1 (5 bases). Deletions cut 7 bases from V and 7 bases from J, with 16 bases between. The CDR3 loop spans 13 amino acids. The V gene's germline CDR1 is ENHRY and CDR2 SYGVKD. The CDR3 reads CAITTDSSAGYTF. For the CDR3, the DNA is TGTGCCATCACCACCGACAGTTCGGCTGGCTACACCTTC.

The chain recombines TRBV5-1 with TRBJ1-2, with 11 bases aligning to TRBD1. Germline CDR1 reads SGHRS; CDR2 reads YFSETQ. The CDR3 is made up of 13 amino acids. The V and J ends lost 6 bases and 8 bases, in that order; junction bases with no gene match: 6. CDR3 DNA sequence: TGCGCCAGCAACCCGGACAGGGGGCAAGGCTACACCTTC. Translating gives CASNPDRGQGYTF.

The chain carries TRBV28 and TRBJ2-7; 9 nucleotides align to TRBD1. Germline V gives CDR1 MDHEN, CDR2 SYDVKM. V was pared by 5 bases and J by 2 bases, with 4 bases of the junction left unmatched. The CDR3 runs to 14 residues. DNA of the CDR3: TGTGCCAGCAGTGCTGGACAGGGGCCCTACGAGCAGTACTTC. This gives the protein CASSAGQGPYEQYF.